This T cell receptor (beta chain) appears in the sequencing data of a study of blood T cell repertoires in COVID-19. Study details: Specimens from acute and convalescent COVID-19 originated in the United States, Italy and Spain.

In terms of age and location, participants ranged from roughly 18 to 100 years and lived in about 25 US areas. Per the study methods: Amplifying reference gene primers gave estimates of nucleated cell counts. Clones were sequenced by immunoSEQ multiplex PCR, and TCRdb holds only the in-frame ones, with some missing. D and trimming were read from the DNA, whereas the V and J calls and clone size are those reported in that table. The sample gives approximately 250,000 clones, almost 85% of which show up once; approximately 15% is in the top ten. Germline V gives CDR1 LGHNA, CDR2 YSLEER. Between the trimmed V and J ends, which lost 0 bases and 3 bases, there was a span of 12 bases. This CDR3 has 15 residues.

The TCR comes from a man in his forties who had recovered from COVID-19. V gene TRBV4-3 combines with J gene TRBJ2-7, with D perhaps matching TRBD2 (6 bases). Specimen: PBMCs or T cells enriched from blood (not recorded which). The CDR3 nucleotides are TGCGCCAGCAGCCAAGATAGGTCGGGGGACTACGAGCAGTACTTC. It codes for CASSQDRSGDYEQYF.